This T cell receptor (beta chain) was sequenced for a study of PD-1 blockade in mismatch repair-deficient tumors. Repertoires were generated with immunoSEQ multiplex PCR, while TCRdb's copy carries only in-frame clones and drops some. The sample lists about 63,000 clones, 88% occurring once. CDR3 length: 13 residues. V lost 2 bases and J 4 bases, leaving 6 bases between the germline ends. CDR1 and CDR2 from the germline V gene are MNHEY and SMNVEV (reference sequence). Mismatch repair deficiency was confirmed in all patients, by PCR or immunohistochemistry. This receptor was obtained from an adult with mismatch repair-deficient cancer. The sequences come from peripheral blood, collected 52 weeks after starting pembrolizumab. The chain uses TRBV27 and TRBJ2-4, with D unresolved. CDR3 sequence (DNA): TGTGCCAGCAGTTTAACGTGGAAAAACATTCAGTACTTC. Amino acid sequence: CASSLTWKNIQYF.